The 24 T cell receptor beta chains below all came from one sample that was sequenced in a study of T cell changes during pregnancy in multiple sclerosis. The table came from immunoSEQ multiplex PCR; TCRdb's copy has only in-frame clones and leaves some out. This repertoire shows over 40,000 clones, roughly 90% found once; its top ten account for more than 0.95%. This sample comprised CD4+ T cells from peripheral blood mononuclear cells, obtained in the second trimester of pregnancy. The origin of the receptors is a female donor with multiple sclerosis, enrolled in a pregnancy study.

V gene TRBV28 combines with J gene TRBJ1-1, with D uncertain. Germline V gene lookup returns CDR1 MDHEN and CDR2 SYDVKM. This CDR3 is built from 13 residues. Deletions cut 5 bases from V and 4 bases from J, with 11 bases between. The CDR3 DNA reads as TGTGCCAGCAGTCCGACGGGGTTCACTGAAGCTTTCTTT. It is translated as CASSPTGFTEAFF.

The rearrangement links TRBV15 to TRBJ2-5; weak D call: TRBD2 (5 bases). Germline assignment: CDR1 LNHNV and CDR2 YYDKDF (reference sequence). This CDR3 spans 14 amino acids. V lost 1 base, J lost 4 bases, and 10 bases lay in between. CDR3 in amino acids: CATSRVQRTETQYF. The CDR3 coding sequence is TGTGCCACCAGCAGAGTCCAGCGGACAGAGACCCAGTACTTC.

The gene calls are TRBV28 and TRBJ1-2; no clear D gene. Trimming stripped 4 bases from V and 5 bases from J, with 11 bases between. Germline V CDR1 and CDR2: MDHEN, SYDVKM. This CDR3 contains 13 residues. The CDR3 nucleotides are TGTGCCAGCAGTTCTGACGGAGAGTATGGCTACACCTTC. It codes for CASSSDGEYGYTF.

The chain uses TRBV5-6 and TRBJ2-7, with D unresolved. Germline CDR1 SGHDT, CDR2 YYEEEE. Trimming left V 0 bases short and J 2 bases short, with 12 bases between. The CDR3 is made up of 15 amino acids. CDR3 region: CASSLEPGVTYEQYF. In nucleotides, the CDR3 is TGTGCCAGCAGCTTGGAACCAGGCGTAACCTACGAGCAGTACTTC.

The chain employs TRBV6-1 and TRBJ1-2; D is undetermined. Germline CDR1 and CDR2: MNHNS and SASEGT. This CDR3 contains 15 residues. With 7 bases removed from V and 5 bases from J, the gap between germline ends came to 20 bases. This chain's CDR3 is CASIVGSARGYGYTF. In DNA, the CDR3 is TGTGCCAGCATAGTCGGCAGTGCCAGAGGGTATGGCTACACCTTC.

The V gene is TRBV2, the J gene TRBJ2-5; maybe TRBD2 (6 bases). The DNA matches TRBJ2-7 better at its end, which makes the J call doubtful. The germline CDR1 and CDR2 sequences are SNHLY and FYNNEI. The CDR3 covers 16 residues. The DNA of the CDR3 is TGTGCCAGCAGTAGCAGAGTGGAGGGAGCGATGTACGAGCAGTACTTC. This translates into CASSSRVEGAMYEQYF.

The rearrangement links TRBV25-1 to TRBJ1-3; unclear D gene. The CDR3 consists of 14 residues. CDR1 MGHDK and CDR2 SYGVNS come from the germline V gene. The V end lost 6 bases, the J end lost 5 bases, and 14 bases lay between the germline ends. The CDR3 sequence is CASSQHSGRNTIYF. The CDR3 DNA sequence: TGTGCCAGCAGCCAGCATTCAGGCCGAAACACCATATATTTT.

The gene calls are TRBV6-5 and TRBJ2-5, with D perhaps TRBD1 (5 bases). The germline CDR1 and CDR2 sequences are MNHEY and SVGAGI. The CDR3 sequence is 13 residues long. V was pared by 2 bases and J by 4 bases, with 8 bases between. CDR3 sequence (DNA): TGTGCCAGCAGTTACCTAAGGGGAGAGACCCAGTACTTC. Translation: CASSYLRGETQYF.

This chain joins TRBV5-1 and TRBJ1-2; the D gene is possibly TRBD1 (5 bases). CDR1 and CDR2 from the germline V gene are SGHRS and YFSETQ. Trimming removed 0 bases from V and 6 bases from J, with 12 bases in between. CDR3 length: 14 amino acids. CDR3 nucleotide sequence: TGCGCCAGCAGCTTGGTAAGGGGCACGAATGGCTACACCTTC. This translates into CASSLVRGTNGYTF.

This clone was picked up one time. The chain combines TRBV2 with TRBJ2-3, with unresolved D. V lost 8 bases and J lost 4, with 10 bases in between. Germline V gene sequence: CDR1 SNHLY, CDR2 FYNNEI. The CDR3 spans 12 residues. The CDR3 sequence: CASRSQADTQYF. The CDR3 DNA sequence: TGTGCCAGCCGTTCCCAGGCAGATACGCAGTATTTT.

The chain uses TRBV5-4 and TRBJ2-1, with D perhaps TRBD1 (5 bases). Trimming took 0 bases from V and 7 from J, leaving 17 bases between them. The CDR3 contains 16 residues. CDR1 SGHNT and CDR2 YYREEE come from the germline V gene (reference sequence). DNA of the CDR3: TGTGCCAGCAGCTTGGGAAGGCAGGGTTTCGGTAATGAGCAGTTCTTC. It translates to CASSLGRQGFGNEQFF. Full variable domain (remainder filled in from reference TRBV5-4 and TRBJ2-1): ETGVTQSPTHLIKTRGQQVTLRCSSQSGHNTVSWYQQALGQGPQFIFQYYREEENGRGNFPPRFSGLQFPNYSSELNVNALELDDSALYLCASSLGRQGFGNEQFFGPGTRLTVL.

The chain has TRBV7-2 and TRBJ2-3; possibly TRBD2 for D (6 bases). The V end lost 5 bases, the J end lost 0 bases, and 9 bases lay between the germline ends. CDR1 is SGHTA and CDR2 is FQGNSA in the germline V gene. CDR3 size: 14 residues. The CDR3 DNA follows: TGTGCCAGCAGCCCCGGGACTAGCACAGATACGCAGTATTTT. Protein sequence: CASSPGTSTDTQYF.

The chain links TRBV9 to TRBJ1-1, with 10 bases lining up with TRBD1. The germline gives CDR1 SGDLS, CDR2 YYNGEE. With 0 bases clipped from V and 5 bases from J, the junction kept 4 bases outside the gene matches. CDR3 length equals 15 residues. CDR3 residues: CASSVGTGGGTEAFF. CDR3 DNA: TGTGCCAGCAGCGTAGGGACAGGGGGGGGGACTGAAGCTTTCTTT.

The chain combines TRBV18 with TRBJ2-5, with 7 bases lining up with TRBD1. Trimming removed 2 bases from V and 4 bases from J; junction bases left unmatched: 16. Germline V gives CDR1 KGHSH, CDR2 LQKENI. CDR3 length: 18 residues. The CDR3 nucleotides read TGTGCCAGCTCACCAAGGACATTAGGGGGCGCTGGAGGAGAGACCCAGTACTTC. It codes for CASSPRTLGGAGGETQYF. The whole variable domain, remainder taken from reference TRBV18 and TRBJ2-5, is NAGVMQNPRHLVRRRGQEARLRCSPMKGHSHVYWYRQLPEEGLKFMVYLQKENIIDESGMPKERFSAEFPKEGPSILRIQQVVRGDSAAYFCASSPRTLGGAGGETQYFGPGTRLLVL.

The chain combines TRBV2 with TRBJ2-1; the D is unclear. The CDR3 totals 13 residues. Germline V gives CDR1 SNHLY, CDR2 FYNNEI. V was clipped by 1 base and J by 8 bases, with 9 bases between them. The CDR3 spells CASSEEFRDEQFF. The CDR3 DNA sequence: TGTGCCAGCAGTGAAGAGTTCCGGGATGAGCAGTTCTTC. Full variable domain (remainder filled in from reference TRBV2 and TRBJ2-1): EPEVTQTPSHQVTQMGQEVILRCVPISNHLYFYWYRQILGQKVEFLVSFYNNEISEKSEIFDDQFSVERPDGSNFTLKIRSTKLEDSAMYFCASSEEFRDEQFFGPGTRLTVL.

V and J are TRBV10-3 and TRBJ2-1, with 9 bases fitting TRBD1. The junction had 8 bases not matched to a gene; V was cut back by 6 bases and J by 8 bases. The length of the CDR3 is 14 residues. Germline CDR1 reads ENHRY; CDR2 reads SYGVKD. Written as DNA, the CDR3 is TGTGCCATCAGGGAGGACAGGGGAGGGGATGAGCAGTTCTTC. This sequence encodes CAIREDRGGDEQFF.

V usage is TRBV18 and J usage is TRBJ2-2, with 9 bases identical to TRBD2. V lost 2 bases, J lost 5 bases, and 6 bases stayed unmatched. Germline V CDR1 and CDR2: KGHSH, LQKENI. This CDR3 contains 16 residues. The CDR3 region has the DNA TGTGCCAGCTCACCAGAGCTAGCGGGGAGGACCGGGGAGCTGTTTTTT. Its protein is CASSPELAGRTGELFF.

V usage is TRBV28 and J usage is TRBJ1-2; 8 positions match TRBD1. The CDR3 sequence is 15 residues long. V shed 5 bases, J shed 4 bases, and the junction held 9 bases outside the gene matches. Germline values: CDR1 MDHEN, CDR2 SYDVKM. The CDR3 DNA follows: TGTGCCAGCAGTGCTGGGACAGGCGGTTCCTATGGCTACACCTTC. The encoded protein is CASSAGTGGSYGYTF.

This sequence joins TRBV2 and TRBJ2-3; D is ambiguous. Germline V gene lookup returns CDR1 SNHLY and CDR2 FYNNEI. Trimming removed 2 bases from V and 0 bases from J, with 9 bases in between. The CDR3 runs 15 residues. CDR3 amino acids: CASSETDSSTDTQYF. CDR3 coding DNA: TGTGCCAGCAGTGAAACCGACTCTAGCACAGATACGCAGTATTTT. Using reference TRBV2 and TRBJ2-3 for the parts outside the CDR3, the full variable domain is EPEVTQTPSHQVTQMGQEVILRCVPISNHLYFYWYRQILGQKVEFLVSFYNNEISEKSEIFDDQFSVERPDGSNFTLKIRSTKLEDSAMYFCASSETDSSTDTQYFGPGTRLTVL.

The V and J genes are TRBV5-1 and TRBJ2-6, with TRBD1 identical over 10 bases. The CDR3 loop spans 20 amino acids. V lost 3 bases and J lost 0; bases outside the gene matches: 12. Per germline, CDR1 SGHRS and CDR2 YFSETQ. The CDR3 loop is CASSSPGQGTRYSGANVLTF. The CDR3 DNA is TGCGCCAGCAGCTCCCCGGGACAGGGGACCCGGTACTCTGGGGCCAACGTCCTGACTTTC. The whole variable domain, remainder taken from reference TRBV5-1 and TRBJ2-6, is KAGVTQTPRYLIKTRGQQVTLSCSPISGHRSVSWYQQTPGQGLQFLFEYFSETQRNKGNFPGRFSGRQFSNSRSEMNVSTLELGDSALYLCASSSPGQGTRYSGANVLTFGAGSRLTVL.

V and J are TRBV21-1 and TRBJ2-4; the table's D call of TRBD2 was not tested on the DNA. TRBV21-1 is a pseudogene. The CDR3 loop spans 16 amino acids. CDR3 sequence (DNA): TGTGCCAGCAGCAAAGTGGGTCGGGAAGCCAAAAACATTCAGTACTTC. It specifies CASSKVGREAKNIQYF.

V is TRBV6-5 and J is TRBJ1-3; no clear D gene. Germline V gene sequence: CDR1 MNHEY, CDR2 SVGAGI. Trimming pared 6 bases from V and 0 bases from J, leaving 12 bases between. This CDR3 is built from 15 residues. The CDR3 nucleotides are TGTGCCAGCAGCCCGAGGGTACTCTCTGGAAACACCATATATTTT. Its protein product is CASSPRVLSGNTIYF.

This chain joins TRBV7-8 and TRBJ1-2; TRBD1 might be the D (5 bases). Trimming stripped 5 bases from V and 4 bases from J, with 20 bases between. The CDR3 is 16 amino acids. Germline CDR1 and CDR2: SGHVS and FQNEAQ. CDR3 loop: CASSPHQGGAIYGYTF. The CDR3 DNA reads as TGTGCCAGCAGCCCCCACCAGGGAGGGGCAATCTATGGCTACACCTTC. The full variable domain, completed using reference TRBV7-8 and TRBJ1-2, is GAGVSQSPRYKVAKRGQDVALRCDPISGHVSLFWYQQALGQGPEFLTYFQNEAQLDKSGLPSDRFFAERPEGSVSTLKIQRTQQEDSAVYLCASSPHQGGAIYGYTFGSGTRLTVV.

The V call is TRBV27, the J call TRBJ2-7; 10 nucleotides match TRBD2. The germline V gene encodes CDR1 MNHEY and CDR2 SMNVEV (reference sequence). J lost 4 bases, V lost 5 bases, and 11 bases had no gene match. The CDR3 has 16 amino acids. Written as DNA, the CDR3 is TGTGCCAGCAGTCCCGGCCATAGCGGGAGGTCTTACGAGCAGTACTTC. It encodes CASSPGHSGRSYEQYF.